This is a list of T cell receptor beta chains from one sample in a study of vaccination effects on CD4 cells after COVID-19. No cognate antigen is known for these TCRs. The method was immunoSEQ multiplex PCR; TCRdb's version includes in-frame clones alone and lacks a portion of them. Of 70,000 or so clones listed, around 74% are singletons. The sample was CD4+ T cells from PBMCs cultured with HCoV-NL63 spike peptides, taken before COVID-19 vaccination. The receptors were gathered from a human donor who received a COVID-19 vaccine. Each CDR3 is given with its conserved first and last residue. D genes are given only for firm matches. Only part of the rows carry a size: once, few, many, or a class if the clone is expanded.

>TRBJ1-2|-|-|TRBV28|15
CASSPSRQDNYGYTF
TGTGCCAGCAGCCCCTCTCGACAGGATAACTATGGCTACACCTTC
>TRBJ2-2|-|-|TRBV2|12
CASRTDTGELFF
TGTGCCAGCAGGACGGATACCGGGGAGCTGTTTTTT
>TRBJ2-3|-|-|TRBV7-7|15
CASSPSNPGTDTQYF
TGTGCCAGCAGCCCGAGCAACCCTGGCACAGATACGCAGTATTTT
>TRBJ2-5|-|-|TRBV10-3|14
CAISAGTHTWTQYF
TGTGCCATCAGTGCGGGAACACACACTTGGACCCAGTACTTC
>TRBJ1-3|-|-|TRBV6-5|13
CASSWAGSNTIYF
TGTGCCAGCTCTTGGGCCGGGTCGAACACCATATATTTT
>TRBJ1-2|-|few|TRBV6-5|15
CASSKPGLGIYGYTF
TGTGCCAGCAGTAAGCCGGGACTGGGGATCTATGGCTACACCTTC
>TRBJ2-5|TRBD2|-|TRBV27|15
CATTGRGLASETQYF
TGTGCCACCACCGGTAGGGGACTAGCATCCGAGACCCAGTACTTC
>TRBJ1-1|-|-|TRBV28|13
CASSTDPNTEAFF
TGTGCCAGCTCGACAGACCCGAACACTGAAGCTTTCTTT
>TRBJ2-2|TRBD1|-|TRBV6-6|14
CASTIQGASGELFF
TGTGCCAGCACCATACAGGGGGCGTCCGGGGAGCTGTTTTTT
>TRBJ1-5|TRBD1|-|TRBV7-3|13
CASSRDRGQPQHF
TGTGCCAGCTCCCGGGACAGGGGTCAGCCCCAGCATTTT
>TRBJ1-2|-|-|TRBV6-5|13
CASSPGPTYGYTF
TGTGCCAGCAGCCCCGGCCCAACCTATGGCTACACCTTC
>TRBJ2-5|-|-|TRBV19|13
CASSTQGGETQYF
TGTGCCAGTAGTACTCAGGGCGGGGAGACCCAGTACTTC
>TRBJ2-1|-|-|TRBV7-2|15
CASSPPTGLLTEQFF
TGTGCCAGCAGCCCCCCGACAGGTCTTCTAACTGAGCAGTTCTTC
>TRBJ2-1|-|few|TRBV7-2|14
CASSDRAILNEQFF
TGTGCCAGCTCTGACAGAGCAATTCTCAATGAGCAGTTCTTC
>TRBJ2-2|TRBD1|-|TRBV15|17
CATSRDRGRGFTGELFF
TGTGCCACCAGCAGAGATAGAGGCAGGGGGTTCACCGGGGAGCTGTTTTTT
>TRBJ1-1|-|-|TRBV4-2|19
CASSQVVNRDVFMNTEAFF
TGTGCCAGCAGCCAAGTGGTAAACAGGGACGTCTTCATGAACACTGAAGCTTTCTTT
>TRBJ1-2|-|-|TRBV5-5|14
CASSFGLKNYGYTF
TGTGCCAGCAGCTTTGGACTCAAAAACTATGGCTACACCTTC
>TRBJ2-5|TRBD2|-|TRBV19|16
CASSKFPSGGKETQYF
TGTGCCAGTAGTAAGTTCCCTAGCGGGGGGAAAGAGACCCAGTACTTC
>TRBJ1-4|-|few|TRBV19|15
CASRGGRPLNEKLFF
TGTGCCAGTAGGGGAGGACGGCCGTTAAATGAAAAACTGTTTTTT
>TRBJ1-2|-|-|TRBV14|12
CASSRSDYGYTF
TGTGCCAGCAGCCGATCAGACTATGGCTACACCTTC
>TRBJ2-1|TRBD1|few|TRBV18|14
CASSHIRDSDEQFF
TGTGCCAGCTCACATATCCGGGACAGTGATGAGCAGTTCTTC
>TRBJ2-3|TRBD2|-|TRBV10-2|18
CASSEAGTSGGAGDTQYF
TGCGCCAGCAGTGAAGCCGGGACTAGCGGGGGGGCCGGAGATACGCAGTATTTT
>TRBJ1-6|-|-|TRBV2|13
CASRPEGGSTLHF
TGTGCCAGCAGGCCCGAGGGGGGGAGCACCCTCCACTTT
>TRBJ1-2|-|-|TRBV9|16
CASSVPPGPTFYGYTF
TGTGCCAGCAGCGTACCCCCCGGACCCACCTTTTATGGCTACACCTTC
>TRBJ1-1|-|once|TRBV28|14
CASRAPGVNTEAFF
TGTGCCAGCAGAGCCCCGGGGGTGAACACTGAAGCTTTCTTT
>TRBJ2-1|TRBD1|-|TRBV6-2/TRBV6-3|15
CASSRTGRSYNEQFF
TGTGCCAGCAGTCGGACAGGGCGCTCCTACAATGAGCAGTTCTTC
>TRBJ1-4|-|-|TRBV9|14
CASSIRPTNEKLFF
TGTGCCAGCAGCATCCGTCCAACTAATGAAAAACTGTTTTTT
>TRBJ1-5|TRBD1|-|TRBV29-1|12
CSVGDRDQPQHF
TGCAGCGTGGGGGACAGGGATCAGCCCCAGCATTTT
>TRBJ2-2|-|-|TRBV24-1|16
CATSDLSGGNTGELFF
TGTGCCACCAGTGATTTGTCTGGGGGGAACACCGGGGAGCTGTTTTTT
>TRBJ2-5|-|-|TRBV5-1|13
CASASVGEETQYF
TGCGCCAGCGCCTCTGTTGGGGAAGAGACCCAGTACTTC
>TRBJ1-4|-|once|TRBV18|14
CASSRQDGVEKLFF
TGTGCCAGCTCCCGCCAGGACGGAGTTGAAAAACTGTTTTTT
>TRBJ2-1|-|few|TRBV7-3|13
CASSRGHNNEQFF
TGTGCCAGCAGCCGGGGACACAACAATGAGCAGTTCTTC